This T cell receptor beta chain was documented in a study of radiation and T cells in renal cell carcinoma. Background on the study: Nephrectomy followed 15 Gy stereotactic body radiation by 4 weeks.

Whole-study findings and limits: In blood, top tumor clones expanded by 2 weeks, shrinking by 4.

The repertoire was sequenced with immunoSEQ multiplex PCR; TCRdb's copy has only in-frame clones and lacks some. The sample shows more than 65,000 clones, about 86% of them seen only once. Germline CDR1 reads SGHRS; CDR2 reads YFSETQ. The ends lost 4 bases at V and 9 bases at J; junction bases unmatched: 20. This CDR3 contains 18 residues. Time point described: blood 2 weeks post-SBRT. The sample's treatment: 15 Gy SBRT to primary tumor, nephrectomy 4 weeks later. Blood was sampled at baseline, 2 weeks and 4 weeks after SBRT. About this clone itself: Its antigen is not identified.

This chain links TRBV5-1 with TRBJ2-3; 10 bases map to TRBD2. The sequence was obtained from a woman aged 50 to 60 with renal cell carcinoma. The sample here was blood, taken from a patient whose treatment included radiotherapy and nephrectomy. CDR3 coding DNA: TGCGCCAGCAGCCCGGACGATCGCAGCGGGGGGGCCTCGTGGACGCAGTATTTT. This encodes CASSPDDRSGGASWTQYF.